The source of this T cell receptor (beta chain) is a study of blood T cells in healthy people across ages. This clonotype was found a few times. Its specificity is not known. This CDR3 has 16 residues. Germline V gives CDR1 SGHTA, CDR2 FQGNSA. V was shortened by 0 bases and J by 3 bases, with 14 bases between the two germline ends. Study results and limitations: Long-lived donors had more naive CD4+ cells and higher diversity than aged donors. With age, beta diversity per million T cells declined roughly linearly, significantly by 30 to 50.

Then a second PCR, running roughly 7 to 11 cycles, was carried out with a sample-barcoded 5' primer and a J-beta primer mix. Every molecule of cDNA carried a tag from a template-switch adaptor with 12 random nucleotides. From the 5' RACE reads, TCRdb called clonotypes with MiXCR, one entry per CDR3 protein. There are roughly 800,000 distinct CDR3 sequences in the sample; approximately 35% occur only once, and 10% to 15% lies in the top ten. This chain links TRBV7-2 with TRBJ1-2, with D hard to call. The sequencing input was blood. The source is a man aged 18 to 30 in good health. CDR3 residues: CASSLAVQSSDYGYTF. DNA for the CDR3: TGTGCCAGCAGCTTAGCGGTACAGTCCTCCGACTATGGCTACACCTTC.